This T cell receptor beta chain was captured in a study of patients and donors after allogeneic stem cell transplantation. TCRdb reanalysed the RT-PCR reads using MiXCR and keeps one entry per CDR3 protein. Of some 880,000 distinct CDR3 sequences in the sample, more than 15% were seen once. The clonotype comes from a human donor who was either an allogeneic HSCT recipient or a stem cell or donor lymphocyte infusion donor (not recorded which). It is not recorded whose cells these are; they may come from a transplant donor. The sample consisted of blood, either unsorted or a sorted T cell fraction (not recorded which).

CDR3 in DNA: TGCAGTGCATCCCCGGGACATAGGAAACTGTTTTTT. Amino acid sequence: CSASPGHRKLFF. The chain links TRBV20-1 to TRBJ1-4; possible D gene TRBD1, 6 bases. The ends were cut back, 6 bases at V and 11 bases at J, with 16 bases in the middle. Germline values: CDR1 DFQATT, CDR2 SNEGSKA (reference sequence). CDR3 length: 12 residues.